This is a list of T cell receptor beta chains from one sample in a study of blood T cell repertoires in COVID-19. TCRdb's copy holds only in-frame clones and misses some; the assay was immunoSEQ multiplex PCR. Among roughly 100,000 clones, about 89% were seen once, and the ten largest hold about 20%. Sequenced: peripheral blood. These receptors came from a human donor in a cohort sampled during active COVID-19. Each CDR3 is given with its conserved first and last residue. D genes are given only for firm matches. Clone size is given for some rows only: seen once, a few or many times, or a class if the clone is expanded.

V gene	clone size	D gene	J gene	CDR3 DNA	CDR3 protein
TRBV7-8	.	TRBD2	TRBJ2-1	TGTGCCAGCAGATTGCTAGCGGGAGGGATTAGAGAGCAGTTCTTC	CASRLLAGGIREQFF
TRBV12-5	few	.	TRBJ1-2	TGTGCTAGTGGTTTGTACCAGGCCCGGGGTGGTGGCTACACCTTC	CASGLYQARGGGYTF
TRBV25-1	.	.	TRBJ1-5	TGTGCCAGCAGTGGCGACTGGGGGGAGCCAGGCGATCAGCCCCAGCATTTT	CASSGDWGEPGDQPQHF
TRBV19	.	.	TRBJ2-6	TGTGCCAGTAGTGATGGACAGCTCGTTTCTGGGGCCAACGTCCTGACTTTC	CASSDGQLVSGANVLTF
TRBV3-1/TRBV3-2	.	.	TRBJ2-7	TGTGCCAGCAGCCAATCGGGTCGTTCCTCCGAGCAGTACTTC	CASSQSGRSSEQYF
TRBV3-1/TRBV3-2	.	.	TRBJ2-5	TGTGCCAGAAGTCAAACAGGGACCTGCGACAAACGGTACCAAGAGACCCAGTACTTC	CARSQTGTCDKRYQETQYF
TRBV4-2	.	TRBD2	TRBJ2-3	TGTGCCAGCAGCCAAGAGGGAGGCGGGAGAGAGGTAGATACGCAGTATTTT	CASSQEGGGREVDTQYF
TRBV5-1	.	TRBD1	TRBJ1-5	TGCGCCAGCAGCCCCGGGACAGGGAGTACTCAGCCCCAGCATTTT	CASSPGTGSTQPQHF
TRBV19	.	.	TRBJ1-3	TGTGCCAGTATTGTTGATTCGGTCGCTGGAAACACCATATATTTT	CASIVDSVAGNTIYF
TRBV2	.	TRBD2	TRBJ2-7	TGTGCCAGCACCCCGACTAGCGGTTCCTCCGAGCAGTACTTC	CASTPTSGSSEQYF
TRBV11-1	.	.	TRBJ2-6	TGTGCCAGCAGCTTAATCTCGGCCAGCGGGAACGTCCTGACTTTC	CASSLISASGNVLTF
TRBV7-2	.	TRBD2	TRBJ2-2	TGTGCCAGCAGCCCGGGACTAGCGCACACCGGGGAGCTGTTTTTT	CASSPGLAHTGELFF
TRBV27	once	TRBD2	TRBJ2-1	TGTGCCAGCAGACGTAGCGGGAGGAGCTCCTACAATGAGCAGTTCTTC	CASRRSGRSSYNEQFF
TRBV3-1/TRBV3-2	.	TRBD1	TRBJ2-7	TGTGCCAGCAGCCGACGGACAGGAGGAACCAACGAGCAGTACTTC	CASSRRTGGTNEQYF
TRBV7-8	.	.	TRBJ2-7	TGTGCCAGCAGCTTAATACAGGACTACGAGCAGTACTTC	CASSLIQDYEQYF
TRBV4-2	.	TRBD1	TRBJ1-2	TGTGCCAGCAGCCAAGTCTCTTCAGGGGGCCTCTCATATGGCTACACCTTC	CASSQVSSGGLSYGYTF
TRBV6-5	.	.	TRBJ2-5	TGTGCCAGCAGTTACTCGCCGGTTTCGACAGAGAACTACTTC	CASSYSPVSTENYF
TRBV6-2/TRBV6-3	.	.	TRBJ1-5	TGTGCCAGCAGTTACCATGGGAGGGGAGGTTTGGAGCCCCAGCATTTT	CASSYHGRGGLEPQHF
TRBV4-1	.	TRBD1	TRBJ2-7	TGCGCCAGCAGCCAAGATCCACCGGACAGGGGTGGCGAGCAGTACTTC	CASSQDPPDRGGEQYF
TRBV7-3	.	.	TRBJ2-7	TGTGCCAGCAGCTTAAGGCACGTCTCCTACGAGCAGTACTTC	CASSLRHVSYEQYF
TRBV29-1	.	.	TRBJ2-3	TGCAGCGTTGAAGTTTGGACAGGGAGGGGCACAGATACGCAGTATTTT	CSVEVWTGRGTDTQYF
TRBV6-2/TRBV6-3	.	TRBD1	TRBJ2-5	TGTGCCAGCAGTGTGGACAGGGTATCCCAGGAGACCCAGTACTTC	CASSVDRVSQETQYF
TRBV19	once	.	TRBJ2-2	TGTGCCAGTAGGGTGAGGCGGGACAGCAACACCGGGGAGCTGTTTTTT	CASRVRRDSNTGELFF
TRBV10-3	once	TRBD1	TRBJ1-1	TGTGCCATCAGACCGACAGGGGAGTCCACTGAAGCTTTCTTT	CAIRPTGESTEAFF
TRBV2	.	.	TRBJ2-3	TGTGCCAGCAGTGAAAGACTCGTGGGAGTCGTAGATACGCAGTATTTT	CASSERLVGVVDTQYF
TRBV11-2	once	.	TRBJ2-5	TGTGCCAGCAGCTTAGTTCCACAGGGCTCGGGGGAGACCCAGTACTTC	CASSLVPQGSGETQYF
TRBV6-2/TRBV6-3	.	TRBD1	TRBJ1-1	TGTGCCAGCAGTTATCTGACAGGGGGAGAAGCTTTCTTT	CASSYLTGGEAFF
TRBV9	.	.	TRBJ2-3	TGTGCCAGCAGCGTACTTGGGCTAACCCTCACAGATACGCAGTATTTT	CASSVLGLTLTDTQYF
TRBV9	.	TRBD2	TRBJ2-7	TGTGCCAGCAGCGTAGGGGATAGCGGGAGTGCCTACGAGCAGTACTTC	CASSVGDSGSAYEQYF
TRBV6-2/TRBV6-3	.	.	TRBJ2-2	TGTGCCAGCAGTTACTTGGGGGTAGCGGCGAACACCGGGGAGCTGTTTTTT	CASSYLGVAANTGELFF
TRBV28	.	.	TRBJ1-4	TGTGCCAGCAGTTTAGAGGGGAGGGATGAAAAACTGTTTTTT	CASSLEGRDEKLFF
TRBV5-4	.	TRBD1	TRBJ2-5	TGTGCCAGCAGTTATCTCGACAGGGGCGAAGAGACCCAGTACTTC	CASSYLDRGEETQYF
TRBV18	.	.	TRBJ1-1	TGTGCCAGCTCACCCGGAGTCAGGGCGGCGGCCACTGAAGCTTTCTTT	CASSPGVRAAATEAFF
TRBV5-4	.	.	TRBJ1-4	TGTGCCAGCAGCTTGGATTTAGCTAATGAAAAACTGTTTTTT	CASSLDLANEKLFF
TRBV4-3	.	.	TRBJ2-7	TGCGCCAGCAGCCAAGATAATTCCCCCGAGCAGTACTTC	CASSQDNSPEQYF
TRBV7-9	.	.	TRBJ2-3	TGTGCCAGCAGTTGGGATACACAGGTCTGGAGGGAAGATACGCAGTATTTT	CASSWDTQVWREDTQYF
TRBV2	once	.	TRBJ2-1	TGTGCCAGCAGCTACTCAGGGAACCCGCGGAATGAGCAGTTCTTC	CASSYSGNPRNEQFF
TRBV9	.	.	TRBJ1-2	TGTGCCAGCAGCGTAGGTGAGGGGGTTCTCAACTATGGCTACACCTTC	CASSVGEGVLNYGYTF
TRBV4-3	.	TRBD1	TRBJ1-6	TGCGCCAGCAGCCAAGATCGGACAGGGGGGGGGGATTCACCCCTCCACTTT	CASSQDRTGGGDSPLHF
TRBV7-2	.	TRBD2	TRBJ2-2	TGTGCCAGCAGCTCCGCCCTAGCGGGAAGCGGGGAGCTGTTTTTT	CASSSALAGSGELFF
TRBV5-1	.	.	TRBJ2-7	TGCGCCAGCAGCTTGGTCATCTACGAGCAGTACTTC	CASSLVIYEQYF
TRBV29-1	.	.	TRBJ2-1	TGCAGCGTTCGTGAGAGAAATGAGCAGTTCTTC	CSVRERNEQFF
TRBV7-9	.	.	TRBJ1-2	TGTGCCAGCAGCTTGCCCGGCGGCGCTAACTATGGCTACACCTTC	CASSLPGGANYGYTF
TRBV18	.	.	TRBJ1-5	TGTGCCAGCTCACCACTCCGGGGTGGAGGCAATCAGCCCCAGCATTTT	CASSPLRGGGNQPQHF